This TCR beta chain was recorded in a study of T cells after yellow fever vaccination. MiXCR, run by TCRdb on the 5' RACE reads, gives a single entry per CDR3 protein. Here the sample spans approximately 140,000 distinct CDR3 sequences, less than 9.5% being singletons. This clonotype was seen ten or more times. The antigen is not known. Germline lookup yields CDR1 LGHNA and CDR2 YNFKEQ. This CDR3 has 16 residues. J gave up 4 bases and V 1 base, and 6 bases lay outside the gene matches. Regarding the study as a whole: Of the clonotypes, a small share occurred in both CD4 and CD8 compartments.

V usage is TRBV4-2 and J usage is TRBJ1-2; 10 bases map to TRBD1. Sequences were derived from CD4+ T cells sorted from PBMCs, sampled 5 days after the yellow fever booster vaccination. The TCR originated in a young man who received the YFV17D yellow fever vaccine. Here the CDR3 reads CASSQGGDRGSYGYTF. CDR3 sequence (DNA): TGTGCCAGCAGCCAAGGGGGGGACAGGGGATCCTATGGCTACACCTTC.